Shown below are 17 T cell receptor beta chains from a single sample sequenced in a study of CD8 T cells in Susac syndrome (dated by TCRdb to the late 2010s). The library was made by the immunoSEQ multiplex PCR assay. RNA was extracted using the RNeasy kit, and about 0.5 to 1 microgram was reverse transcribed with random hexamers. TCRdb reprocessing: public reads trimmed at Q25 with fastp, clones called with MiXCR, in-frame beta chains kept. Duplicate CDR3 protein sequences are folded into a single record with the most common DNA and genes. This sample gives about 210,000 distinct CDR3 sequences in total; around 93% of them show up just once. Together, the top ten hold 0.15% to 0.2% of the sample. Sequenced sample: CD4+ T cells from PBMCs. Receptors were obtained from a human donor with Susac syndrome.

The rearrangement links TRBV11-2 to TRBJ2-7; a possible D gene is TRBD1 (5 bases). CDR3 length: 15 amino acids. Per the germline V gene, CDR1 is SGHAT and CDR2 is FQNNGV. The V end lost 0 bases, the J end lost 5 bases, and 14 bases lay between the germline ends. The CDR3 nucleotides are TGTGCCAGCAGCTTAGATCGTGTCAGGGTCCACGAGCAGTACTTC. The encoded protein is CASSLDRVRVHEQYF.

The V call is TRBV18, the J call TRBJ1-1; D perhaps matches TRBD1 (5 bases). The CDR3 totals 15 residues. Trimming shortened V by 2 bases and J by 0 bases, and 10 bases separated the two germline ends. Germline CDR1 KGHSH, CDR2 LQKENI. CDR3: CASSPVQGVNTEAFF. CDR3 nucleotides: TGTGCCAGCTCACCAGTGCAGGGCGTGAACACTGAAGCTTTCTTT.

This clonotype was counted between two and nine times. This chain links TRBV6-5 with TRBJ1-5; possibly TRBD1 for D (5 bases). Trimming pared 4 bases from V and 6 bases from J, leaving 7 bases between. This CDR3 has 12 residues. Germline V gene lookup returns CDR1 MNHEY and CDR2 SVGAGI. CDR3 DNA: TGTGCCAGCAGTTCGGGGGTTCAGCCCCAGCATTTT. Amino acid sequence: CASSSGVQPQHF.

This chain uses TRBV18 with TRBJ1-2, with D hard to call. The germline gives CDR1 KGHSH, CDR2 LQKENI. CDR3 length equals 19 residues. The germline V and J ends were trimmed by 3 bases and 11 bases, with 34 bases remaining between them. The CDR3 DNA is TGTGCCAGCTCACCCGGTGTATCTTCCTCACACTCACCCATTATCGGGTACACCTTC. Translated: CASSPGVSSSHSPIIGYTF.

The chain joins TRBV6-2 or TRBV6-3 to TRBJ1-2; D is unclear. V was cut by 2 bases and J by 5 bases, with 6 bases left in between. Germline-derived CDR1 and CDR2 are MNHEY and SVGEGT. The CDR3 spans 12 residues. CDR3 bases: TGTGCCAGCAGTTACCGGGCTTATGGCTACACCTTC. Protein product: CASSYRAYGYTF.

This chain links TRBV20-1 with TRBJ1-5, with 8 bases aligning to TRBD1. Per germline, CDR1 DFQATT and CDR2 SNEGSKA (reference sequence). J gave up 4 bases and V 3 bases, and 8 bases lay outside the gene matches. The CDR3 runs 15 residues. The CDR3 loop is CSASYSTGANQPQHF. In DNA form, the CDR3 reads TGCAGTGCTAGCTACTCGACAGGGGCAAATCAGCCCCAGCATTTT.

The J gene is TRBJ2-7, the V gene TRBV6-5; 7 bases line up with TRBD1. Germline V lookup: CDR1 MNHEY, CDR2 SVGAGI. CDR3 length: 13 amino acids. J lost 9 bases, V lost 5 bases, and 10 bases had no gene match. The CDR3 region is CASSPRQGIGQYF. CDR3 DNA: TGTGCCAGCAGTCCGCGACAGGGAATTGGGCAGTACTTC.

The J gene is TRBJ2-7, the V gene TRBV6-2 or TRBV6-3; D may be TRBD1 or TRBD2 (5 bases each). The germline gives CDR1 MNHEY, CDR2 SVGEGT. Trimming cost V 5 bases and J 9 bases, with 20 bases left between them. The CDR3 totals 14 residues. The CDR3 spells CASSPRDAGLGQYF. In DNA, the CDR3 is TGTGCCAGCAGTCCCCGGGACGCAGGTCTTGGGCAGTACTTC.

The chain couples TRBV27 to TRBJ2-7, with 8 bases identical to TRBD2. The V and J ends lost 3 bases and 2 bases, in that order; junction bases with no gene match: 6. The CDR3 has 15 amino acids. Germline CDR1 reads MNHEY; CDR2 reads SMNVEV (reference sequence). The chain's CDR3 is CASSFREGGTYEQYF. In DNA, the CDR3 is TGTGCCAGCAGTTTTCGGGAGGGGGGTACCTACGAGCAGTACTTC.

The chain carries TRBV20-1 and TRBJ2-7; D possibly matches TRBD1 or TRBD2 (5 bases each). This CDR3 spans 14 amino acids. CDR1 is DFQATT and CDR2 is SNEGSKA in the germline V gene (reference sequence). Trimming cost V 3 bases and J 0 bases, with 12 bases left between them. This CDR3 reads CSASRGRTSYEQYF. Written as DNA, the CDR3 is TGCAGTGCTAGTCGGGGACGAACCTCCTACGAGCAGTACTTC.

The CDR3 bases are TGTGCCAGTAGTAGGGATCCCCACCAGCCCCAGCATTTT. Protein product: CASSRDPHQPQHF. The gene calls are TRBV19 and TRBJ1-5; D gene uncertain. This CDR3 has 13 residues. Trimming took off 4 bases at V and 7 bases at J, with 11 bases between the two ends. Germline V gives CDR1 LNHDA, CDR2 SQIVND (reference sequence).

CDR3 protein: CASRPGRREVETQYF. CDR3 nucleotide sequence: TGTGCCAGCAGACCCGGCAGGCGGGAGGTGGAGACCCAGTACTTC. This chain joins TRBV7-3 and TRBJ2-5, with 8 bases matching TRBD2. The CDR3 runs to 15 residues. V lost 6 bases, J lost 5 bases, and 11 bases stayed unmatched. The germline gives CDR1 SGHTA, CDR2 FQGTGA.

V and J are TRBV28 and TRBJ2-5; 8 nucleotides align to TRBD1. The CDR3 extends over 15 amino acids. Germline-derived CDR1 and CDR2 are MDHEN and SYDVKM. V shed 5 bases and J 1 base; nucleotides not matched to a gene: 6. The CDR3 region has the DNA TGTGCCAGCAGTCTCCGACAGGGGCCCCAAGAGACCCAGTACTTC. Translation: CASSLRQGPQETQYF.

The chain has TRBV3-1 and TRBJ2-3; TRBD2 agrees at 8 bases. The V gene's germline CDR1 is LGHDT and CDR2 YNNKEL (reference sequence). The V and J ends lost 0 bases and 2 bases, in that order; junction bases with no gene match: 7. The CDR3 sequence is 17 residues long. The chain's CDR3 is CASSQDTRGDPTDTQYF. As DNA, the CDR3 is TGTGCCAGCAGCCAAGATACGCGGGGGGACCCCACAGATACGCAGTATTTT.

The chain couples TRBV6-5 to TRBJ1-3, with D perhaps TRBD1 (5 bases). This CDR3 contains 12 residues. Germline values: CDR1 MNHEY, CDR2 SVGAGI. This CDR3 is CATQGPGNTIYF. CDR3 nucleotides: TGTGCAACTCAGGGACCCGGAAACACCATATATTTT.

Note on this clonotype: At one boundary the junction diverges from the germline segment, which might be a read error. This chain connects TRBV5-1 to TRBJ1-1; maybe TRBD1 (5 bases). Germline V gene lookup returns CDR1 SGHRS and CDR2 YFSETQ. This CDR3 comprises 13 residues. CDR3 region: CASSLRGNTEVFF. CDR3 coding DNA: TGCGCCAGCAGCTTACGGGGGAACACTGAAGTTTTCTTT.

Here the CDR3 DNA reads TGTGCCAGCAGTTTAGAGGGGGAGACTGAAGCTTTCTTT. This gives the protein CASSLEGETEAFF. V usage is TRBV12-3 or TRBV12-4 and J usage is TRBJ1-1, with a weak D call TRBD1 (6 bases). CDR3 length: 13 amino acids. Trimming removed 1 base at V and 5 bases at J, with 8 bases between.